This T cell receptor beta chain originates from a study of chemoradiotherapy in HPV16-positive cancers. In the study overall: Functional T-cell assays on a couple of HPV16-positive patients' cells defined candidate HPV-specific clones and common TCR motifs.

Sequencing used immunoSEQ multiplex PCR; TCRdb keeps in-frame clones, though not all of them. The sample includes about 66,000 clones, 85% to 90% of them seen just once. Findings of the study overall: Only a couple of HPV16-positive patients supplied the functional HPV-specificity definition. Candidate HPV-specific clones and E7-related TCR motifs grew in tumor during treatment.

Worth noting for this clone: What it recognizes is unknown.

Germline V lookup: CDR1 WNHNN, CDR2 SYGVQD (reference sequence). CDR3 size: 15 residues. V gave up 0 bases and J gave up 5 bases, with 11 bases separating them. Repeated repertoire sampling spanned the course of chemoradiotherapy. This specimen was blood, taken from a patient who underwent chemoradiotherapy. V is TRBV10-1 and J is TRBJ2-1; D is undetermined. This clonotype originated in a human donor with HPV-associated anogenital cancer. As DNA, the CDR3 is TGCGCCAGCAGTGAGTCGATCGAAGCGAACAATGAGCAGTTCTTC. Protein: CASSESIEANNEQFF.